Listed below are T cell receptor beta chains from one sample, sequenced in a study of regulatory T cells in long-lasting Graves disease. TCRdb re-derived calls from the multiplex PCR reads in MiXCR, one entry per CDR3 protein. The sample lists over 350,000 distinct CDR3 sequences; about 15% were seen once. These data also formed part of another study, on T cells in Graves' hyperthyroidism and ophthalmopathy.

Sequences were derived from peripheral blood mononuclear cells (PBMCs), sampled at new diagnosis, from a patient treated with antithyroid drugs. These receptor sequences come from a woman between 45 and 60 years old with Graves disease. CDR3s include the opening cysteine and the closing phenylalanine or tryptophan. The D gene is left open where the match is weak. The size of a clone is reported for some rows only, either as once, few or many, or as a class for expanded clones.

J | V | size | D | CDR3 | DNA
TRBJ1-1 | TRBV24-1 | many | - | CATSDFEGEAFF | TGTGCCACCAGTGATTTTGAGGGTGAAGCTTTCTTT
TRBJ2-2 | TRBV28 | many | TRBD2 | CASSFTAGGTGELFF | TGTGCCAGCAGTTTTACCGCGGGAGGCACCGGGGAGCTGTTTTTT
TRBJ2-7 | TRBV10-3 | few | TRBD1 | CAISESNRGSYEQYF | TGTGCCATCAGTGAGTCGAACAGGGGATCCTACGAGCAGTACTTC
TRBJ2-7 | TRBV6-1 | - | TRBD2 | CASSTRLAGSYEQYF | TGTGCCAGCAGTACCCGACTAGCGGGAAGCTACGAGCAGTACTTC
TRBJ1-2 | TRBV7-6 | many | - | CASSGGGSTGVGGYTF | TGTGCCAGCAGCGGGGGGGGCAGCACCGGGGTAGGGGGCTACACCTTC
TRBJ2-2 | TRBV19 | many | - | CASRFSPLKQGSSGELFF | TGTGCCAGTAGATTTAGCCCGCTGAAACAGGGTTCAAGCGGGGAGCTGTTTTTT
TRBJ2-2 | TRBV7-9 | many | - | CASSFGAGELFF | TGTGCCAGCAGTTTTGGGGCCGGGGAGCTGTTTTTT
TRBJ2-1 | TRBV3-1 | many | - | CASSFGGGPYNEQFF | TGTGCCAGCAGCTTCGGGGGAGGACCCTACAATGAGCAGTTCTTC
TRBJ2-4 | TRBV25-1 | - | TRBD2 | CASSEYPPSGLTKNIQYF | TGTGCCAGCAGTGAATATCCTCCGTCGGGACTAACAAAAAACATTCAGTACTTC
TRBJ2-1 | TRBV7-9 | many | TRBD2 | CASSLGGLAGKYNNEQFF | TGTGCCAGCAGCTTGGGGGGACTAGCGGGAAAATACAACAATGAGCAGTTCTTC
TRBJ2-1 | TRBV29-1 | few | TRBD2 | CSARYGLAGDNEQFF | TGCAGCGCCCGATATGGACTAGCGGGAGACAATGAGCAGTTCTTC
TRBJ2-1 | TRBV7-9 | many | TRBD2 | CASRGGRDYLNEQFF | TGTGCCAGCAGGGGAGGTCGGGACTACCTCAATGAGCAGTTCTTC
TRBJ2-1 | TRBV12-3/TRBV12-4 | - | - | CASSLLGSSYNEQSF | TGTGCCAGCAGTTTACTAGGAAGCTCCTACAATGAGCAGTCCTTC
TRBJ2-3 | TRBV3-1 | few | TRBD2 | CASSLWSPSGESTDTQYF | TGTGCCAGCAGCCTATGGAGCCCTAGCGGGGAGAGCACAGATACGCAGTATTTT
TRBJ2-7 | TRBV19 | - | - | CASSIRGADEQYF | TGTGCCAGTAGTATAAGGGGGGCCGACGAGCAGTACTTC
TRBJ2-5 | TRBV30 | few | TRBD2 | CASREQVRETQYF | TGTGCCTCGCGGGAGCAGGTCCGCGAGACCCAGTACTTC
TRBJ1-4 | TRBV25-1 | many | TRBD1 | CASSEYRQGGEKLFF | TGTGCCAGCAGTGAATATAGGCAGGGGGGTGAAAAACTGTTTTTT
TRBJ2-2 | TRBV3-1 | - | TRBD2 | CASSLSTSSGELFF | TGTGCCAGCAGCCTATCGACTAGCTCCGGGGAGCTGTTTTTT
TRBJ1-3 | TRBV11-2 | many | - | CASSLDGWSNTIYF | TGTGCCAGCAGCTTAGACGGTTGGAGCAACACCATATATTTT
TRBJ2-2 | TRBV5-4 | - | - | CASSLEGATGELFF | TGTGCCAGCAGCTTGGAGGGTGCCACCGGGGAGCTGTTTTTT
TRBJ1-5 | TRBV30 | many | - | CAWSTTQGFNQPQHF | TGTGCCTGGAGTACAACTCAGGGTTTCAATCAGCCCCAGCATTTT
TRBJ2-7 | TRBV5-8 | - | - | CASSLGSGLTYEQYF | TGTGCCAGCAGCTTGGGAAGCGGGCTTACCTACGAGCAGTACTTC
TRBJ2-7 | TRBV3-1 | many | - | CASSQDSSWQYF | TGTGCCAGCAGCCAAGATTCGTCCTGGCAGTACTTC
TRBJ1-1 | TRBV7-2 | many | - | CASSLERIEAFF | TGTGCCAGCAGCTTAGAAAGGATTGAAGCTTTCTTT
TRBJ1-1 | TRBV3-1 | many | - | CASRNSGTAEAFF | TGTGCCAGCAGAAACTCCGGGACCGCTGAAGCTTTCTTT
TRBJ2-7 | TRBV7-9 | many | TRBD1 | CASSPDRISSYEQYF | TGTGCCAGCAGCCCGGACAGGATTAGCTCCTACGAGCAGTACTTC
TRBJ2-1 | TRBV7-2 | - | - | CASSLPRSGARDEQFF | TGTGCCAGCAGCTTACCCAGATCGGGCGCCAGAGATGAGCAGTTCTTC
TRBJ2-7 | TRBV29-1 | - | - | CSVEGEVSEQYF | TGCAGCGTTGAGGGAGAAGTGAGCGAGCAGTACTTC
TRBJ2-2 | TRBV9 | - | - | CASSVVGTYTGELFF | TGTGCCAGCAGCGTAGTTGGGACTTACACCGGGGAGCTGTTTTTT
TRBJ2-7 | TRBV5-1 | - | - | CASSLETFYEQYF | TGCGCCAGCAGCTTGGAGACATTCTACGAGCAGTACTTC
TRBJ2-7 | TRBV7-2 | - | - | CASSLDSGSSYEQYF | TGTGCCAGCAGCTTAGATTCTGGCAGCTCCTACGAGCAGTACTTC
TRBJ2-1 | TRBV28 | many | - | CASSSSTKQFF | TGTGCCAGCAGTTCCTCAACCAAGCAGTTCTTC
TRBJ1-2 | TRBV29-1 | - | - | CSLGADYGYTF | TGCAGCCTTGGAGCTGACTATGGCTACACCTTC
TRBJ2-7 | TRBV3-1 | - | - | CASSQESQGIYEQYF | TGTGCCAGCAGCCAAGAATCACAGGGCATCTACGAGCAGTACTTC
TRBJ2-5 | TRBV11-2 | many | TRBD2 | CASSLSGGGQETQYF | TGTGCCAGCAGCTTAAGCGGGGGGGGTCAAGAGACCCAGTACTTC
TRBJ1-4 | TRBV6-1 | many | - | CASRHWTATNEKLFF | TGTGCCAGCAGACATTGGACAGCAACTAATGAAAAACTGTTTTTT
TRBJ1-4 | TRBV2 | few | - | CASSAGRPGEKLFF | TGTGCCAGCAGTGCAGGGAGGCCCGGTGAAAAACTGTTTTTT
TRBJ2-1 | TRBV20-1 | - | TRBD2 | CSARDPGTSRDPNEQFF | TGCAGTGCTAGAGACCCCGGGACTAGTAGGGATCCCAATGAGCAGTTCTTC
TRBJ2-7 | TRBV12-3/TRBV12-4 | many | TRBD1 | CASSSGTDFYEQYF | TGTGCCAGCAGTTCTGGGACAGACTTCTACGAGCAGTACTTC
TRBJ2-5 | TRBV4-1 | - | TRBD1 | CASSQTGGPAQETQYF | TGCGCCAGCAGCCAAACAGGGGGTCCGGCTCAAGAGACCCAGTACTTC
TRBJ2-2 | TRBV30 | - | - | CAWRRSGGNTGELFF | TGTGCCTGGAGGAGAAGCGGAGGGAACACCGGGGAGCTGTTTTTT
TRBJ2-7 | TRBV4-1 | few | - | CASSPVAGVYYEQYF | TGCGCCAGCAGCCCCGTGGCAGGGGTCTACTACGAGCAGTACTTC
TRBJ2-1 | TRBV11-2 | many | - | CASSLDGVGQEYNEQFF | TGTGCCAGCAGCTTAGATGGGGTCGGTCAGGAGTACAATGAGCAGTTCTTC
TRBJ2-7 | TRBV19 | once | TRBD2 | CASRPAGGDYEQYF | TGTGCCAGTAGACCCGCGGGAGGTGACTACGAGCAGTACTTC
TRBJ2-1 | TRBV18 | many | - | CASSPVSQTNEQFF | TGTGCCAGCTCACCAGTGTCACAGACAAATGAGCAGTTCTTC
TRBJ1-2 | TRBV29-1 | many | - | CSVEHRDSNYGYTF | TGCAGCGTTGAACACCGGGACTCCAACTATGGCTACACCTTC
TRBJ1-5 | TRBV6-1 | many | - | CASRIQGSGNQPQHF | TGTGCCAGCAGGATACAGGGTAGTGGCAATCAGCCCCAGCATTTT
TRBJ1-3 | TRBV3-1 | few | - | CASSQGTEEGTIYF | TGTGCCAGCAGCCAAGGTACGGAGGAAGGCACCATATATTTT
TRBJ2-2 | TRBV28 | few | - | CASNIGAGVGELFF | TGTGCCAGCAATATTGGGGCCGGGGTCGGGGAGCTGTTTTTT
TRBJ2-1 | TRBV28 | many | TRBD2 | CASTLRLAKANEQFF | TGTGCCAGCACTCTTCGACTAGCGAAAGCGAATGAGCAGTTCTTC
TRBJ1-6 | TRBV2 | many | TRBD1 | CASSLRTGFNSPLHF | TGTGCCAGCAGTCTCCGGACAGGGTTTAATTCACCCCTCCACTTT
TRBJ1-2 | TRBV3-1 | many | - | CASSQAYSSGYGYTF | TGTGCCAGCAGCCAAGCGTACAGCTCAGGCTATGGCTACACCTTC
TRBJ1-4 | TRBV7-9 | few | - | CASSLATWVPINEKLFF | TGTGCCAGCAGCTTAGCCACGTGGGTCCCCATTAATGAAAAACTGTTTTTT
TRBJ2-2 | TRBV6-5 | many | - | CASSYSSQAAGELFF | TGTGCCAGCAGTTACTCTAGCCAGGCCGCCGGGGAGCTGTTTTTT
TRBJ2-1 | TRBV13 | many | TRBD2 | CASSLYQRESDEQFF | TGTGCCAGCAGCTTATACCAGCGGGAGTCTGATGAGCAGTTCTTC